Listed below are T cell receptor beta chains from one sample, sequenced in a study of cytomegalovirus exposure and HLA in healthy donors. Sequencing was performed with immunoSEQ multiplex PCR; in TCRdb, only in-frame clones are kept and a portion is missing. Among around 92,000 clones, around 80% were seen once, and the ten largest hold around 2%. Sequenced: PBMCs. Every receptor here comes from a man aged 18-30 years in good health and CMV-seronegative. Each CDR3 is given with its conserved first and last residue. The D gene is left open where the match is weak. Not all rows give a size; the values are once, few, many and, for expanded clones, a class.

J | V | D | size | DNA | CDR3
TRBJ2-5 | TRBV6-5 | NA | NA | TGTGCCAGCAGTTACTCCCACACCCAAGAGACCCAGTACTTC | CASSYSHTQETQYF
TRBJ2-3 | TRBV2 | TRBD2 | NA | TGTGCCAGCAGTCTGACTAGCGGGGTCACAGATACGCAGTATTTT | CASSLTSGVTDTQYF
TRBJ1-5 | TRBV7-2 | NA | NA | TGTGCCAGCAGCGCTTCCAGGGTGAGCAATCAGCCCCAGCATTTT | CASSASRVSNQPQHF
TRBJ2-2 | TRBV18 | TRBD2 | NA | TGTGCCAGCTCACCACGGCGCGGGGGAGAGGCCGGGGAGCTGTTTTTT | CASSPRRGGEAGELFF
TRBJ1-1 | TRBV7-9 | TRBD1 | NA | TGTGCCAGCAGCTTAGGCCAGGGGGGTCAGACTGAAGCTTTCTTT | CASSLGQGGQTEAFF
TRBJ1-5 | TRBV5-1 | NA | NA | TGCGCCAGCAGCTTGGACTTGAATCAGCCCCAGCATTTT | CASSLDLNQPQHF
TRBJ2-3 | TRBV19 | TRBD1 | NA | TGTGCCAGTAGTATGGTCCAGGGGGCAGGGGATACGCAGTATTTT | CASSMVQGAGDTQYF
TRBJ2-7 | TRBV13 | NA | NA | TGTGCCAGCAGCTCCCCACAGGGTATCCACGAGCAGTACTTC | CASSSPQGIHEQYF
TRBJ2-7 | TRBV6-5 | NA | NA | TGTGCCAGCAAGCCTAGACAGTTCAGCTCCTACGAGCAGTACTTC | CASKPRQFSSYEQYF
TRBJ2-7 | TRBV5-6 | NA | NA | TGTGCCAGCAGCTTGCCTGGGGGGAGGAACGAGCAGTACTTC | CASSLPGGRNEQYF
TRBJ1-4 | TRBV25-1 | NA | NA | TGTGCCAGCTCAAATGAAAAACTGTTTTTT | CASSNEKLFF
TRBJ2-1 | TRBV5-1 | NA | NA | TGCGCCAGCAGCTTTTCCGGGGGAGGTGAGCAGTTCTTC | CASSFSGGGEQFF
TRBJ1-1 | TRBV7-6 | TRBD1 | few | TGTGCCAGCAGCTTCCAGCCGGGACAGGGGACTGAAGCTTTCTTT | CASSFQPGQGTEAFF
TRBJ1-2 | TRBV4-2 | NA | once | TGTGCCAGCAGCCAAGTAGGCCAGGTGTATGGCTACACCTTC | CASSQVGQVYGYTF
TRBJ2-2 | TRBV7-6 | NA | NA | TGTGCCAGCAGCTTAAACTCCCCCCTAGGCACCGGGGAGCTGTTTTTT | CASSLNSPLGTGELFF
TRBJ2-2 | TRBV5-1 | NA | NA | TGCGCCAGCAGCTTGGCCAGAGACTTGAACACCGGGGAGCTGTTTTTT | CASSLARDLNTGELFF
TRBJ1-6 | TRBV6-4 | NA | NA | TGTGCCAGCAGTGAGCGGTCAGTTAATTCACCCCTCCACTTT | CASSERSVNSPLHF
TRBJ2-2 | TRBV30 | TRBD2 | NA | TGTGCCTGGAGGCGGGGGGCGGGCACCGGGGAGCTGTTTTTT | CAWRRGAGTGELFF
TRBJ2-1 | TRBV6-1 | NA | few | TGTGCCAGCAGTGAAGACAGGAGCTCCTACAATGAGCAGTTCTTC | CASSEDRSSYNEQFF
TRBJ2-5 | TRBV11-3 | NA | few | TGTGCCAGCAGCTTACGCGATTACGAGACCCAGTACTTC | CASSLRDYETQYF
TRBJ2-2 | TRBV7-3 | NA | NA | TGTGCCAGCAGCCCTTTCATGTCAGGGCCCGGGGAGCTGTTTTTT | CASSPFMSGPGELFF
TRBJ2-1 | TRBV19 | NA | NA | TGTGCCAGTAGTATTGTTTATGGTAGCTCCTACAATGAGCAGTTCTTC | CASSIVYGSSYNEQFF
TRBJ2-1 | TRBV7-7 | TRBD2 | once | TGTGCCAGTAGCTCAGCGGGGGGACGGAATGAGCAGTTCTTC | CASSSAGGRNEQFF
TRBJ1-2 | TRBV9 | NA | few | TGTGCCAGCAGCCCAAACACAGGGTATGGCTACACCTTC | CASSPNTGYGYTF
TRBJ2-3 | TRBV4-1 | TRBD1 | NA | TGCGCCAGCAGCCAACGACAGGGGGCAGATACGCAGTATTTT | CASSQRQGADTQYF
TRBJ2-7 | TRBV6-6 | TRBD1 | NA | TGTGCCAGCAGAAATGACAGGGTATACGAGCAGTACTTC | CASRNDRVYEQYF
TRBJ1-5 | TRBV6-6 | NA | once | TGTGCCAGCAGTTACTCAGGGGGTAGCAATCAGCCCCAGCATTTT | CASSYSGGSNQPQHF
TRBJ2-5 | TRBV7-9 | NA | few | TGTGCCAGCAGCTTAGTTACAGGGAGGGGAGAGACCCAGTACTTC | CASSLVTGRGETQYF
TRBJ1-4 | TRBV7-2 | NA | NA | TGTGCCAGCAGCTTAGTTCCATTCCAAAGTAGTAATGAAAAACTGTTTTTT | CASSLVPFQSSNEKLFF
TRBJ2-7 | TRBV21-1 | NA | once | TGTGCCAGCAGCCACAAGGAGGAAGAGCAGTACTTC | CASSHKEEEQYF
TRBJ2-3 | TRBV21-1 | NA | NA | TGTGCCAGCAGCAAAGTGCTGAGCCAGGCTGGTACCCCAGATACGCAGTATTTT | CASSKVLSQAGTPDTQYF
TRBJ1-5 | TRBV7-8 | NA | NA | TGTGCCAGCAGCAAAAAGTGGTGGCAGGGACTAAGCAATCAGCCCCAGCATTTT | CASSKKWWQGLSNQPQHF
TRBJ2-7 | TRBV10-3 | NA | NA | TGTGCCATCAGGCCCGGAGAGCCGTCATACGAGCAGTACTTC | CAIRPGEPSYEQYF
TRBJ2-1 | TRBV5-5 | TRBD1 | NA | TGTGCCAGCAGCTTTAGGGGACAGAAATTCAATGAGCAGTTCTTC | CASSFRGQKFNEQFF
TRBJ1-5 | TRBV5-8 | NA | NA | TGTGCCAGCAGCTTGGGAAACCTACCGTCGCCCCAGCATTTT | CASSLGNLPSPQHF
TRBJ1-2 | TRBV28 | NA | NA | TGTGCCAGCAGTCCCCAGCGATATGGCTACACCTTC | CASSPQRYGYTF
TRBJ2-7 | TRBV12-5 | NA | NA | TGTGCTAGTGGGCGAAGGGAGTACGAGCAGTACTTC | CASGRREYEQYF
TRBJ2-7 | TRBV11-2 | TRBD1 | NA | TGTGCCAGCAGCCCAATTAGGCGGGACAGGACCCAATACGAGCAGTACTTC | CASSPIRRDRTQYEQYF
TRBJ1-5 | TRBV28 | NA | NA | TGTGCCAGCCTTTTATCCAGAACGAATCAGCCCCAGCATTTT | CASLLSRTNQPQHF
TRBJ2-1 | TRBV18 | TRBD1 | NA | TGTGCCAGCTCACCAGGGACAGGGGGCTACAATGAGCAGTTCTTC | CASSPGTGGYNEQFF